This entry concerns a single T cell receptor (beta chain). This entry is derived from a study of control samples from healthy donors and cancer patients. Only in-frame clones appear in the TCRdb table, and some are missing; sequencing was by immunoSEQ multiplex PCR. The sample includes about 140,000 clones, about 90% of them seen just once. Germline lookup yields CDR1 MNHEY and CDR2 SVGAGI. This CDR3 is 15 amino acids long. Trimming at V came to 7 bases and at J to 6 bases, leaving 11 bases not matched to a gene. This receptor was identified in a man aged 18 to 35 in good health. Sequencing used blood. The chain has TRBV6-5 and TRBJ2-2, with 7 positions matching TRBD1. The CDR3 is CASTSVQGLAGELFF. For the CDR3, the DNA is TGTGCCAGCACTTCCGTACAGGGGCTTGCCGGGGAGCTGTTTTTT.